These T cell receptor beta chains were read from a single sample in a study of neurological immune-mediated disorders. Each CDR3 protein gets one entry after TCRdb re-called the 5' RACE reads with MiXCR. The sample carries about 38,000 distinct CDR3 sequences, more than 9.5% recorded once. Specimen: PBMCs. These receptors all stem from a man aged 55 to 69 with HTLV-1-associated myelopathy (HAM/TSP). The CDR3 runs from the conserved cysteine through the conserved F or W. D genes are given only for firm matches. The size of a clone is reported for some rows only, either as once, few or many, or as a class for expanded clones.

>-|TRBV7-9|15|TRBD2|TRBJ2-3
TGTGCCAGCAGCTTAGATGCGGGAGGGGTAGATACGCAGTATTTT
CASSLDAGGVDTQYF
>many|TRBV20-1|13|TRBD1|TRBJ1-5
TGCAGTGCTAACACAGGGGCTAATCAGCCCCAGCATTTT
CSANTGANQPQHF
>many|TRBV5-1|14|-|TRBJ2-1
TGCGCCAGCAGTCCTCGCGACGGAAACAATGAGCAGTTCTTC
CASSPRDGNNEQFF
>few|TRBV27|16|TRBD1|TRBJ1-2
TGTGCCAGCAGTTTATCGGGGGGACAGGTCCTCCGTGGCTACACCTTC
CASSLSGGQVLRGYTF
>medium-sized|TRBV5-1|16|TRBD2|TRBJ2-3
TGCGCCAGCAGCTTCGGGACTAGCCAAAGCACAGATACGCAGTATTTT
CASSFGTSQSTDTQYF
>few|TRBV9|14|-|TRBJ1-1
TGTGCCAGCAGCGACGTGGGCAGGGGCACTGAAGCTTTCTTT
CASSDVGRGTEAFF
>many|TRBV15|16|-|TRBJ1-6
TGTGCCACCAGCAGAGATTATGTACAGGGTGATTCACCCCTCCACTTT
CATSRDYVQGDSPLHF
>many|TRBV6-2/TRBV6-3|14|TRBD1|TRBJ2-3
TGTGCCAGCACCACAGGGGGCCGTATAGATACGCAGTATTTT
CASTTGGRIDTQYF
>many|TRBV12-3/TRBV12-4|14|-|TRBJ2-7
TGTGCCAGCAGTTTAGGTGTACAGTCCTACGAGCAGTACTTC
CASSLGVQSYEQYF
>many|TRBV29-1|13|-|TRBJ1-1
TGCAGCGTAGCCGGGACGGTCAACACTGAAGCTTTCTTT
CSVAGTVNTEAFF
>many|TRBV4-3|16|TRBD1|TRBJ1-1
TGCGCCAGCAGCCAAGATCAACGACAGGGACTAACTGAAGCTTTCTTT
CASSQDQRQGLTEAFF